The 15 T cell receptor beta chains given below trace back to one sample, sequenced in a study of technical replicates of blood from a handful of donors. The data were produced by immunoSEQ multiplex PCR, yet TCRdb's version contains in-frame clones alone and is incomplete. Of 55,000 to 85,000 clones listed, 95% to 97% are singletons. The sample taken for sequencing was T cells isolated from PBMCs. These receptors came from a human donor in good health.

The rearrangement joins TRBV30 to TRBJ2-7; TRBD1 aligns across 7 bases. The ends lost 5 bases at V and 0 bases at J; junction bases unmatched: 10. Germline CDR1 is GTSNPN and CDR2 is SVGIG (reference sequence). This CDR3 is built from 15 residues. The CDR3 loop reads CAWVPGQSFSYEQYF. In nucleotides, the CDR3 is TGTGCCTGGGTTCCGGGACAGTCTTTCTCCTACGAGCAGTACTTC. The full variable domain, rest sourced from reference TRBV30 and TRBJ2-7, is SQTIHQWPATLVQPVGSPLSLECTVEGTSNPNLYWYRQAAGRGLQLLFYSVGIGQISSEVPQNLSASRPQDRQFILSSKKLLLSDSGFYLCAWVPGQSFSYEQYFGPGTRLTVT.

The rearrangement joins TRBV4-1 to TRBJ2-1, with 8 bases fitting TRBD1. Trimming cost V 4 bases and J 3 bases; bases outside gene matches: 5. The CDR3 sequence is 15 residues long. Germline V gene lookup returns CDR1 MGHRA and CDR2 YSYEKL. As DNA, the CDR3 is TGCGCCAGCAGCCCGAACAGGGGGATCTACAATGAGCAGTTCTTC. Translated, it gives CASSPNRGIYNEQFF.

The J gene is TRBJ2-7, the V gene TRBV2; 10 bases agree with TRBD2. The junction had 12 bases not matched to a gene; V was cut back by 6 bases and J by 1 base. CDR1 and CDR2 from the germline V gene are SNHLY and FYNNEI. This CDR3 comprises 17 residues. The CDR3 reads CASRLGLAAAPSYEQYF. The CDR3 coding sequence is TGTGCCAGCAGACTCGGACTAGCGGCAGCACCTTCCTACGAGCAGTACTTC.

This sequence joins TRBV7-9 and TRBJ1-1; no firm D call. The CDR3 spans 11 residues. Trimming took 5 bases from V and 8 from J, leaving 9 bases between them. Germline CDR1 SEHNR, CDR2 FQNEAQ (reference sequence). CDR3 DNA sequence: TGTGCCAGCAGCCTCAACTTAGAAGCTTTCTTT. Translated, it gives CASSLNLEAFF.

The V call is TRBV5-3, the J call TRBJ1-2, with 7 bases matching TRBD1. Being an ORF, TRBV5-3 has a function that is uncertain. CDR3 length: 15 amino acids. V lost 2 bases to trimming and J lost 4 bases; unmatched junction nucleotides: 8. CDR3 amino acids: CARSFDRVPFYGYTF. The CDR3 DNA is TGTGCCAGAAGCTTCGACAGGGTCCCCTTCTATGGCTACACCTTC.

The chain is built from TRBV30 and TRBJ2-2; tentatively, D is TRBD2 (5 bases). Germline loops: CDR1 GTSNPN, CDR2 SVGIG (reference sequence). Trimming stripped 2 bases from V and 7 bases from J, with 8 bases between. The CDR3 extends over 12 amino acids. In DNA form, the CDR3 reads TGTGCCTGGAGTATAGCGAACGGGGAGCTGTTTTTT. Amino acid sequence: CAWSIANGELFF.

The rearrangement joins TRBV28 to TRBJ1-5, with unresolved D. This CDR3 contains 15 residues. V lost 2 bases and J 2 bases, leaving 10 bases between the germline ends. Germline CDR1 reads MDHEN; CDR2 reads SYDVKM. This CDR3 reads CASSLLSVGNQPQHF. The CDR3 region has the DNA TGTGCCAGCAGTTTACTCTCGGTGGGCAATCAGCCCCAGCATTTT.

This chain connects TRBV27 to TRBJ1-1, with D tentatively TRBD1 (5 bases). The CDR3 totals 13 residues. V shed 8 bases and J shed 1 base, with 11 bases lying between them. In germline, CDR1 is MNHEY, CDR2 SMNVEV (reference sequence). The CDR3 DNA sequence: TGTGCCAGCGGAGCCCAGGGGAACACTGAAGCTTTCTTT. Translating it yields CASGAQGNTEAFF.

J is TRBJ2-3 and V is TRBV4-2; D call uncertain. Germline-derived CDR1 and CDR2 are LGHNA and YNFKEQ. This CDR3 region has 15 residues. Trimming cost V 4 bases and J 4 bases, with 15 bases left between them. The CDR3 nucleotides read TGTGCCAGCAGCCCCCCCAACCTAAAGTCAGATACGCAGTATTTT. Amino acid sequence: CASSPPNLKSDTQYF.

V is TRBV7-9 and J is TRBJ2-5; 13 bases are shared with TRBD2. The V and J ends lost 1 base and 0 bases, in that order; junction bases with no gene match: 2. Germline V gene data show CDR1 as SEHNR and CDR2 as FQNEAQ (reference sequence). CDR3 size: 17 residues. In nucleotides, the CDR3 is TGTGCCAGCAGCTTAGGGACTAGCGGGAGAGACCAAGAGACCCAGTACTTC. Protein product: CASSLGTSGRDQETQYF.

This chain uses TRBV19 with TRBJ2-1; a weak D match, TRBD2 (6 bases). Trimming took 6 bases from V and 0 from J, leaving 6 bases between them. Germline V gene lookup returns CDR1 LNHDA and CDR2 SQIVND (reference sequence). This CDR3 is 13 amino acids long. CDR3 nucleotides: TGTGCCAGTAGCGGGGGCTCCTACAATGAGCAGTTCTTC. Residues: CASSGGSYNEQFF.

The chain uses TRBV11-2 and TRBJ1-1; 9 positions match TRBD1. The CDR3 consists of 15 residues. Germline CDR1 is SGHAT and CDR2 is FQNNGV. V dropped 9 bases and J dropped 4; count of bases not matched to a gene: 12. The CDR3 loop is CARGSTGTGTTEAFF. DNA of the CDR3: TGTGCCAGGGGAAGTACCGGGACAGGGACCACTGAAGCTTTCTTT.

The chain is built from TRBV14 and TRBJ2-1; the match to TRBD2 covers 12 bases. The length of the CDR3 is 15 residues. Germline assignment: CDR1 SGHDN and CDR2 FVKESK. V was clipped by 4 bases and J by 7 bases; unmatched bases: 5. The CDR3 coding sequence is TGTGCCAGCAGCCTGGGACTAGCGGGTGGAAATGAGCAGTTCTTC. As protein: CASSLGLAGGNEQFF.

V and J are TRBV5-4 and TRBJ2-7; 8 bases fit TRBD1. CDR3 size: 12 residues. Germline-derived CDR1 and CDR2 are SGHNT and YYREEE (reference sequence). The trim removed 4 bases at V and 7 bases at J, leaving 4 bases unmatched. The CDR3 coding sequence is TGTGCCAGCAGCACCGGGACAGGTGAGCAGTACTTC. Translation gives CASSTGTGEQYF.

The chain uses TRBV7-2 and TRBJ1-3; D possibly corresponds to TRBD1 (5 bases). Trimming took off 5 bases at V and 3 bases at J, with 23 bases between the two ends. The CDR3 spans 18 residues. CDR1 is SGHTA, CDR2 FQGNSA, per germline. The CDR3 is CASSQFSLWGLDGNTIYF. As DNA, the CDR3 is TGTGCCAGCAGCCAATTCTCTCTCTGGGGCCTCGATGGAAACACCATATATTTT.